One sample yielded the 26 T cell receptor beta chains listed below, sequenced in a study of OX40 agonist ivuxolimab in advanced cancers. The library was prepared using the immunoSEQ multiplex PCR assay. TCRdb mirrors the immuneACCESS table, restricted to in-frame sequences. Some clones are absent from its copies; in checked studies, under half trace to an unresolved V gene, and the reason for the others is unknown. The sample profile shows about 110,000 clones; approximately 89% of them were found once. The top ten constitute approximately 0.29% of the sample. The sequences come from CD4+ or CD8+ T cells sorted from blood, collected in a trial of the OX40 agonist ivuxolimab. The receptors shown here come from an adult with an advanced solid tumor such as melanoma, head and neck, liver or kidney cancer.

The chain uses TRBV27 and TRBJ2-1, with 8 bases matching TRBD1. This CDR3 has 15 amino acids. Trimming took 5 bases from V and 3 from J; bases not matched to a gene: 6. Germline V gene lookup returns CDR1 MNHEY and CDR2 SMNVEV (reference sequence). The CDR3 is CASSLDRGFYNEQFF. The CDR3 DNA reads TGTGCCAGCAGTCTCGACAGGGGTTTCTACAATGAGCAGTTCTTC.

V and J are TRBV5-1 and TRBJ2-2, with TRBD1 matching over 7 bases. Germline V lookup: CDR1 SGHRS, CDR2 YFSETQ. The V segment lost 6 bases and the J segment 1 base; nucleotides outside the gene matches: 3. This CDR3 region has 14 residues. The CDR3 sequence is CASTGTENTGELFF. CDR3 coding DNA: TGCGCCAGCACCGGGACAGAGAACACCGGGGAGCTGTTTTTT.

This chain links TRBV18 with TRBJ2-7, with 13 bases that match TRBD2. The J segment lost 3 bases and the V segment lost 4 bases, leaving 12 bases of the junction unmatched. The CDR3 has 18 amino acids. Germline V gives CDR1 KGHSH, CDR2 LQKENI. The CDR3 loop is CASSRYGGGLAGDYEQYF. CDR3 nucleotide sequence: TGTGCCAGCTCACGATACGGAGGAGGACTAGCGGGAGACTACGAGCAGTACTTC.

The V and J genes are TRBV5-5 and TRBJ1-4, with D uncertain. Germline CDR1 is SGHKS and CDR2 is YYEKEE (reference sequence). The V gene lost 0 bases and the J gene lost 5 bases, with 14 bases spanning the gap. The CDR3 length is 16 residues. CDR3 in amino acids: CASSLEGLRRNEKLFF. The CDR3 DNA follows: TGTGCCAGCAGCTTGGAAGGACTGCGCAGAAATGAAAAACTGTTTTTT. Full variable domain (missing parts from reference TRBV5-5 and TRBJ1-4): DAGVTQSPTHLIKTRGQQVTLRCSPISGHKSVSWYQQVLGQGPQFIFQYYEKEERGRGNFPDRFSARQFPNYSSELNVNALLLGDSALYLCASSLEGLRRNEKLFFGSGTQLSVL.

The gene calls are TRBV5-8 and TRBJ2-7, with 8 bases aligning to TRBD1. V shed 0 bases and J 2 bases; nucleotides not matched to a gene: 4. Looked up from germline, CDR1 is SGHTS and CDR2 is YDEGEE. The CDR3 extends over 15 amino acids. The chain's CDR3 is CASSLDGTGAYEQYF. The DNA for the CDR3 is TGTGCCAGCAGCTTGGATGGGACAGGAGCCTACGAGCAGTACTTC.

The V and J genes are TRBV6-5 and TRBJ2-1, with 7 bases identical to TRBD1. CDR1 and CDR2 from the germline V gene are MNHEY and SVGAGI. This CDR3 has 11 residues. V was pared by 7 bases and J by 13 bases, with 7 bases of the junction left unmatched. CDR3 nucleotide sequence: TGTGCCAGCAATGAAGGACAGGACCAGTTCTTC. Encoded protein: CASNEGQDQFF.

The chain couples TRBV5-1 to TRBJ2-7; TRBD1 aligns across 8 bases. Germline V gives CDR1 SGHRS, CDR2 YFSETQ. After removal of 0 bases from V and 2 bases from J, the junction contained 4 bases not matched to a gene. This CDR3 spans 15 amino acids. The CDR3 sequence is CASSLAAGQAYEQYF. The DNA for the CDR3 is TGCGCCAGCAGCTTGGCCGCGGGACAGGCCTACGAGCAGTACTTC.

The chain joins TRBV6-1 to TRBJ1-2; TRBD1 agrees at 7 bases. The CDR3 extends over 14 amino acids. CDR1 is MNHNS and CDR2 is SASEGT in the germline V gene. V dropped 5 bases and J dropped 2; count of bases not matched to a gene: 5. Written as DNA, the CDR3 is TGTGCCAGCAGTCTCGACAGGGAAAACTATGGCTACACCTTC. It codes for CASSLDRENYGYTF.

CDR3 DNA: TGCGCCAGCAGGGGAGAGACGGCCTCCTACAATGAGCAGTTCTTC. This sequence encodes CASRGETASYNEQFF. The rearrangement links TRBV5-1 to TRBJ2-1; perhaps TRBD2 as D (5 bases). The CDR3 length is 15 residues. Between the trimmed V and J ends, which lost 5 bases and 0 bases, there was a span of 12 bases. Per germline, CDR1 SGHRS and CDR2 YFSETQ.

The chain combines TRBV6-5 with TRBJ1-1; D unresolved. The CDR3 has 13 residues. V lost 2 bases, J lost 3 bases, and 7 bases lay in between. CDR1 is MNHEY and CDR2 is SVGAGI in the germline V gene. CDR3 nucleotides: TGTGCCAGCAGTTACCCCGGGCACACTGAAGCTTTCTTT. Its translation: CASSYPGHTEAFF.

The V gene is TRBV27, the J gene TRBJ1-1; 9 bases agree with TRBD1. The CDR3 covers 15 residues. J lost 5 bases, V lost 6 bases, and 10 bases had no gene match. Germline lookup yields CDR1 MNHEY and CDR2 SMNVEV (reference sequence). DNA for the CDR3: TGTGCCAGCAGACGGGACAGGGCAAGGGAGACTGAAGCTTTCTTT. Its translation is CASRRDRARETEAFF.

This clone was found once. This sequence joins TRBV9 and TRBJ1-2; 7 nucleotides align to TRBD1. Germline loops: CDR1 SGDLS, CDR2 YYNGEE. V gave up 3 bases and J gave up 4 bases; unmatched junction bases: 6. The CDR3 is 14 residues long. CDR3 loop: CASSETGLGYGYTF. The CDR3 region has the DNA TGTGCCAGCAGCGAGACAGGGCTCGGCTATGGCTACACCTTC.

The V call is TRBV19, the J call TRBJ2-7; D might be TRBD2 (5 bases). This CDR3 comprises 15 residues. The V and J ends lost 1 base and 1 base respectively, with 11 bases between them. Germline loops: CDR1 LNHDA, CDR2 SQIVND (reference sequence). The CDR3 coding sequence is TGTGCCAGTAGTATAGCGGCCGGAGGATCCTACGAGCAGTACTTC. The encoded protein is CASSIAAGGSYEQYF.

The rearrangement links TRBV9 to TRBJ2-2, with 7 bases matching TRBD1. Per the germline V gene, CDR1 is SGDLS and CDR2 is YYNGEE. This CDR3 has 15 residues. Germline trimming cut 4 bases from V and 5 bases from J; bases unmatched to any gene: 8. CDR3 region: CASSTHRGTTGELFF. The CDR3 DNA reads TGTGCCAGCAGCACCCACAGGGGAACGACCGGGGAGCTGTTTTTT.

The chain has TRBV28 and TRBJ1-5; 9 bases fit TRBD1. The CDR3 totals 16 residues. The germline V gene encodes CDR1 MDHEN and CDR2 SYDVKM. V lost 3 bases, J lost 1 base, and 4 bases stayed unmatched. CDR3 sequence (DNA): TGTGCCAGCAGTTTTTCCGGACAGGGGAGCAATCAGCCCCAGCATTTT. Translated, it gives CASSFSGQGSNQPQHF. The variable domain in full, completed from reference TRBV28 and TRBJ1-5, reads DVKVTQSSRYLVKRTGEKVFLECVQDMDHENMFWYRQDPGLGLRLIYFSYDVKMKEKGDIPEGYSVSREKKERFSLILESASTNQTSMYLCASSFSGQGSNQPQHFGDGTRLSIL.

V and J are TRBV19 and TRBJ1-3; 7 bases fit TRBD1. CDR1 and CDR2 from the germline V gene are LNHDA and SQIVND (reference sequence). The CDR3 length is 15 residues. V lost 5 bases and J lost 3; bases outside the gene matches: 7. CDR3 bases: TGTGCCAGTAGTCCCATCCGGGACAGTGGAAACACCATATATTTT. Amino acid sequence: CASSPIRDSGNTIYF.

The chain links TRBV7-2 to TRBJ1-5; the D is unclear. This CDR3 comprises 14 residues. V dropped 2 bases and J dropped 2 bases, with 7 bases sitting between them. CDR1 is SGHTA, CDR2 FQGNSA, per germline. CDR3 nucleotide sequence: TGTGCCAGCAGCTTATGGGCTGGCAATCAGCCCCAGCATTTT. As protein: CASSLWAGNQPQHF.

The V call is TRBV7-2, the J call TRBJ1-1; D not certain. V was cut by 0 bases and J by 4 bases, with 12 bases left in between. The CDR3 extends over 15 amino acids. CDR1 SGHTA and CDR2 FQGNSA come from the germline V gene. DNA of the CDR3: TGTGCCAGCAGCTTAGCGTTGAGGGAGGGCACTGAAGCTTTCTTT. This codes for CASSLALREGTEAFF.

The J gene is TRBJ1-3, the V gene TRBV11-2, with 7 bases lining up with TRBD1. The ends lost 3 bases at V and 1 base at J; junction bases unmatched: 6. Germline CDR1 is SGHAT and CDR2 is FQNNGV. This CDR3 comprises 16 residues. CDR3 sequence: CASSFGTAQSGNTIYF. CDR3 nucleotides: TGTGCCAGCAGCTTTGGGACAGCCCAATCTGGAAACACCATATATTTT.

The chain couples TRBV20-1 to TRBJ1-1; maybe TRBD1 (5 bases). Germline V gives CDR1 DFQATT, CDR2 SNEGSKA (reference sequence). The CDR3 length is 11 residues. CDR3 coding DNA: TGCAGGCCGACCCAGGGTAATGAAGCTTTCTTT. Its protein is CRPTQGNEAFF.

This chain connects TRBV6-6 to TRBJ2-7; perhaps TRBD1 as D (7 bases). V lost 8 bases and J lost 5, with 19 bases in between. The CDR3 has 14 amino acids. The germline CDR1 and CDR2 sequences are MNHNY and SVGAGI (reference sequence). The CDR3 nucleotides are TGTGCCAGCGGGTACCGGGCAGGGGGGAACGAGCAGTACTTC. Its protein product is CASGYRAGGNEQYF.

Written as DNA, the CDR3 is TGTGCCAGCAGTGAAAGGTTCCCGAGATTGAATTCACCCCTCCACTTT. It codes for CASSERFPRLNSPLHF. This chain joins TRBV25-1 and TRBJ1-6; D remains ambiguous. The ends were cut back, 2 bases at V and 7 bases at J, with 15 bases in the middle. CDR3 length: 16 residues. Germline-derived CDR1 and CDR2 are MGHDK and SYGVNS.

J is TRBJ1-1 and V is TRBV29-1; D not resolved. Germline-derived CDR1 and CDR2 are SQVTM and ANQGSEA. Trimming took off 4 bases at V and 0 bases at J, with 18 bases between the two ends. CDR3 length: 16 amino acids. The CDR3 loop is CSVARPAGGVNTEAFF. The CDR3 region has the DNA TGCAGCGTTGCGAGGCCCGCCGGCGGGGTGAACACTGAAGCTTTCTTT.

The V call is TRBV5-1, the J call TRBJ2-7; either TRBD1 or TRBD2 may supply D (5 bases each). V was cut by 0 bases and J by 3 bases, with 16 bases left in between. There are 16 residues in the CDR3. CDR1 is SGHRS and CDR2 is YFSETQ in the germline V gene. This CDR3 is CASSLGHAGAYYEQYF. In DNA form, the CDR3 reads TGCGCCAGCAGCTTGGGGCACGCCGGGGCCTACTACGAGCAGTACTTC.

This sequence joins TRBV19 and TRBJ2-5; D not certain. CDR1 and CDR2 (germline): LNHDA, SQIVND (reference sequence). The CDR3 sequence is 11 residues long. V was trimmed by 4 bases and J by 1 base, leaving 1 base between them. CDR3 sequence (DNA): TGTGCCAGTAGTACCCAAGAGACCCAGTACTTC. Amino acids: CASSTQETQYF.

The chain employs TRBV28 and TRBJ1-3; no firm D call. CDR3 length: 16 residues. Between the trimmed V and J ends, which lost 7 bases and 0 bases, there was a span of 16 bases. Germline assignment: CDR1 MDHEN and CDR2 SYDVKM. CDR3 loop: CASKVLEDPSGNTIYF. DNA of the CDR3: TGTGCCAGCAAGGTTTTGGAGGACCCCTCTGGAAACACCATATATTTT.